The sequence of this T cell receptor (beta chain) was determined in a study of T cells after yellow fever vaccination. Study results and caveats: Primary-vaccination clones mostly resurfaced post-booster (more than 95% CD4, roughly 90% CD8). Across the CD4 and CD8 compartments, a small share of clonotypes was present in both. From the bulk population, abundant clonotypes could contaminate and appear within FACS-sorted repertoires.

TCRdb used MiXCR to reprocess the 5' RACE reads, holding one entry per CDR3 protein. Altogether about 63,000 distinct CDR3 sequences are present, about 7.8% being singletons, with the ten largest covering 36%. The sample holds many counts of this clonotype. Its cognate antigen is unknown. V lost 3 bases and J 3 bases, leaving 6 bases between the germline ends. The CDR3 extends over 12 amino acids. The sequences come from CD8+ T cells sorted from PBMCs, collected 15 days after the yellow fever booster vaccination. The clonotype was recovered from a man younger than 40 who received the YFV17D yellow fever vaccine. V gene TRBV12-3 or TRBV12-4 combines with J gene TRBJ2-7; D unresolved. CDR3 in DNA: TGTGCCAGCAGTTTTGGCTACTACGAGCAGTACTTC. Its translation: CASSFGYYEQYF.